There are a few counts of the clone carrying this T cell receptor beta chain. The sort gate was single viable CD3+CD4+CD8-CD45RO+ cells for memory CD4+ T cells. The V segment lost 4 bases and the J segment 1 base; nucleotides outside the gene matches: 3. CDR1 SGHNT and CDR2 YYREEE come from the germline V gene (reference sequence). The CDR3 loop spans 15 amino acids. The record originates from a study of memory CD4+ T cells and cytomegalovirus serostatus. Profiled with immunoSEQ multiplex PCR; TCRdb holds only in-frame clones, not every one. This sample has approximately 60,000 clones; roughly three quarters occur once, and the top ten carry about 0.95%.

Sequencing used memory CD4+ T cells from blood. The source is an adult in good health and CMV-seronegative. This chain connects TRBV5-4 to TRBJ2-1, with 9 bases fitting TRBD2. The CDR3 DNA is TGTGCCAGCAGCGAGAGCGGGAGGTCCTACAATGAGCAGTTCTTC. This codes for CASSESGRSYNEQFF.